This T cell receptor beta chain was recovered during a study of Ad26.COV2.S vaccination and SARS-CoV-2 variants (dated by TCRdb to the early 2020s). For the study in its entirety: Donors in the vaccine arm were drawn from COV1001, a multicentre, randomized, double-blind, placebo-controlled phase I-IIa trial testing Ad26.COV2.S in healthy adults. The specificity and breadth of SARS-CoV-2-reactive T cell receptors after Ad26.COV2.S vaccination were assessed by TCRbeta repertoire sequencing. Ad26.COV2.S was administered intramuscularly at a dose of 5x10^10 or 1x10^11 viral particles, either as one shot or as two shots given 56 days apart. Blinding of investigators to trial group allocation was maintained during experiments and outcome assessment. Trial participants were randomized into five groups of five: low-dose or high-dose Ad26.COV2.S given once or twice, or placebo on both occasions. A total of about 30 samples were included in the TCR-sequenced set, comprising 19 Ad26.COV2.S vaccine recipients, 5 placebo recipients and 8 SARS-CoV-2 convalescent individuals. What the research found in general, with its limitations: The authors noted that the TCR breadth and depth analyses may have underestimated total T cell responses. Substantial breadth of spike-specific CD8+ and CD4+ T cell responses was reported after vaccination. Vaccine and placebo recipients had comparable non-spike TCR breadth, which fits with the vaccine containing only spike. Higher spike-specific TCR breadth was observed in Ad26.COV2.S recipients than in placebo recipients (P = 0.0014). The study was not powered to compare responses between vaccine doses or regimens.

CDR1 and CDR2 are drawn from the germline V gene: MGHRA, YSYEKL. V has 4 bases trimmed and J has 3 bases trimmed; junction bases matching no gene number 4. From the cysteine up to the phenylalanine, the CDR3 has a length of 14 residues. Solely the CDR3 DNA is kept, with 42 bases framed from the first base. The treatment or condition label on this specimen signifies: over 15 received Ad26.COV2.S at low or high dose, single or two shots; 5 received placebo; per-sample allocation not given. Repertoires of vaccine and placebo recipients were sequenced from samples taken on day 63 after the first injection. Between 29 July and 7 August 2020, Cohort 1b enrolled around 25 adults aged 18-55 years at one site in Boston, USA. Ad26.COV2.S consisted of a replication-incompetent adenovirus type 26 vector by which a prefusion-stabilized SARS-CoV-2 spike protein from the original Wuhan strain was expressed. On this clone: Its target antigen remains unknown. No qualities accompany the bases; no much larger clone lies one base away.

The immunoSEQ Assay was used to sequence TCRbeta CDR3 regions. After extraction, genomic DNA underwent amplification by bias-controlled multiplex PCR, followed by high-throughput sequencing. On the study's bioinformatics: To quantify the absolute abundance of every unique TCRbeta CDR3 region, sequences were collapsed and filtered. T cell fraction was estimated by normalizing TCRbeta template counts to usable DNA, which was measured by amplifying reference genes present in all nucleated cells. Repertoire TCRs were annotated as SARS-CoV-2-specific when V gene, CDR3 amino acid sequence and J gene were exactly matched to a known reactive TCR set. The reference SARS-CoV-2 TCR set was obtained from MIRA and was filtered for enrichment in COVID-19-positive ImmuneCODE repertoires, whereby public or cross-reactive TCRs were removed. Using the MIRA antigens, annotated TCRs were further analysed by specific ORF or by position within an ORF. Breadth was defined as annotated unique rearrangements over total unique productive rearrangements; depth was the summed frequency of those rearrangements. Two-sided Wilcoxon rank-sum tests were used to compare TCR breadth between groups. This is the immuneACCESS table as TCRdb keeps it, with only in-frame sequences that have V and J called. A part of the clones is gone; compared with another copy, unresolved V genes explain less than half, and the rest is unexplained. That table supplies the V and J calls and clone size; D and trimming were determined from the DNA. The sample table records about 410,000 clones; 89% of these occur just once. 1.5% to 2% of the sample is taken by the ten largest.

Sequenced material: peripheral blood, taken in a trial of Ad26.COV2.S vaccine versus placebo. The sequence was collected from a person aged 18 to 59 who received the Ad26.COV2.S COVID-19 vaccine or a placebo. The rearranged segments are TRBV4-1 and TRBJ2-7, with 9 junctional bases fitting TRBD1. The CDR3 region reads CASSPGTGFYEQYF. The nucleotide sequence reads TGCGCCAGCAGCCCCGGGACAGGGTTCTACGAGCAGTACTTC.